Sequencing of this TCR beta chain was carried out in a study of technical replicates of blood from several donors. Profiled with immunoSEQ multiplex PCR; TCRdb holds only in-frame clones, not every one. The profile shows 60,000 to 85,000 clones, roughly 91% of them singletons. CDR3 size: 15 residues. V gave up 0 bases and J gave up 5 bases; unmatched junction bases: 5. The germline CDR1 and CDR2 sequences are SGHRS and YFSETQ. The chain couples TRBV5-1 to TRBJ2-7; 10 positions match TRBD2. The source material was T cells isolated from PBMCs. This TCR came from a human donor in good health. DNA of the CDR3: TGCGCCAGCAGCTTGGCCTCTAGCGGGAGTAACGAGCAGTACTTC. Its protein product is CASSLASSGSNEQYF.